The present entry profiles one T cell receptor beta chain with its context. CDR1 and CDR2 from the germline V gene are ENHRY and SYGVKD. This CDR3 is built from 13 residues. Trimming pared 2 bases from V and 10 bases from J, leaving 12 bases between. The data were obtained in a study of blood T cell repertoires in COVID-19. Study at large: Samples taken during acute and convalescent COVID-19 were collected in the United States, Italy and Spain. In each case, the material was cDNA or gDNA derived from T cells, B-cell-depleted T cells, or PBMCs.

Followed longitudinally, the Seattle patients had been enrolled during active infection. This table comes from immunoSEQ multiplex PCR, and its TCRdb copy is limited to in-frame clones, with some not included. This sample has roughly 160,000 clones, with approximately 86% found just once. The sequencing input was peripheral blood. V gene TRBV10-3 combines with J gene TRBJ1-5; no definite D call. This sequence was found in a woman aged 80 or over with COVID-19, enrolled during active disease. The CDR3 nucleotides are TGTGCCATCAGTGAGGGGGTGGGAGCTCCCCAGCATTTT. Translation gives CAISEGVGAPQHF.